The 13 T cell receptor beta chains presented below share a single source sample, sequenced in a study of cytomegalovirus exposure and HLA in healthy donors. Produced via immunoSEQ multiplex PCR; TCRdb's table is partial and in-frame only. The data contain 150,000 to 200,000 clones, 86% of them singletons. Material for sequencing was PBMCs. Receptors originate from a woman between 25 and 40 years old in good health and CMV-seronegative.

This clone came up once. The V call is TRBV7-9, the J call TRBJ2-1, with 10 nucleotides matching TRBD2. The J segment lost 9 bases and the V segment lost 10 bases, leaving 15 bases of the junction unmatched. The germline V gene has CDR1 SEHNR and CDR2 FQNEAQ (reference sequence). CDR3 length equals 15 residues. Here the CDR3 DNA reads TGTGCCATCCGTGAGGGAAGCGGGGGGGAAGGTGAGCAGTTCTTC. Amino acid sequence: CAIREGSGGEGEQFF. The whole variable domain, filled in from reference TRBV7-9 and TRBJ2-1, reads DTGVSQNPRHKITKRGQNVTFRCDPISEHNRLYWYRQTLGQGPEFLTYFQNEAQLEKSRLLSDRFSAERPKGSFSTLEIQRTEQGDSAMYLCAIREGSGGEGEQFFGPGTRLTVL.

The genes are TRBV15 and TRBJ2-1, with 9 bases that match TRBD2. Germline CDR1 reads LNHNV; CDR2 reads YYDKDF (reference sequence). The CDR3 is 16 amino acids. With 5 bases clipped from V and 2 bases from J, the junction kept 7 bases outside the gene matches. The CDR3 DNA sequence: TGTGCCACCAGCCAGAGAGCGGGGGGACCCTACAATGAGCAGTTCTTC. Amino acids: CATSQRAGGPYNEQFF. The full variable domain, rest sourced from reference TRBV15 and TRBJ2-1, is DAMVIQNPRYQVTQFGKPVTLSCSQTLNHNVMYWYQQKSSQAPKLLFHYYDKDFNNEADTPDNFQSRRPNTSFCFLDIRSPGLGDTAMYLCATSQRAGGPYNEQFFGPGTRLTVL.

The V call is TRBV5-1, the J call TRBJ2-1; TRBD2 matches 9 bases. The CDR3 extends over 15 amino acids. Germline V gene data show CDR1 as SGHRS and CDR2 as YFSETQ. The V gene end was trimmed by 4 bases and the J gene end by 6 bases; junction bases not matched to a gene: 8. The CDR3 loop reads CASSELAGSPNEQFF. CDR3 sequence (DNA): TGCGCCAGCAGCGAACTAGCGGGTTCGCCCAATGAGCAGTTCTTC.

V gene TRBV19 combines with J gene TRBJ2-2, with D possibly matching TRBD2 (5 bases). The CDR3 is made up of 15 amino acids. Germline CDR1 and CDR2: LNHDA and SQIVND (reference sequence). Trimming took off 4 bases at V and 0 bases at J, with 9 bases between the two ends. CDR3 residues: CASSRPGTNTGELFF. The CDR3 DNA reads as TGTGCCAGTAGTAGACCCGGGACGAACACCGGGGAGCTGTTTTTT.

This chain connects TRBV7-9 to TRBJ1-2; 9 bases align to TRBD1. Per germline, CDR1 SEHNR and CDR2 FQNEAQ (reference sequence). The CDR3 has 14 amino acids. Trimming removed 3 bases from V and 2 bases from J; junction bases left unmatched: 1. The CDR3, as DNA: TGTGCCAGCAGCTTCGGGACAGGGAACTATGGCTACACCTTC. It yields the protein CASSFGTGNYGYTF.

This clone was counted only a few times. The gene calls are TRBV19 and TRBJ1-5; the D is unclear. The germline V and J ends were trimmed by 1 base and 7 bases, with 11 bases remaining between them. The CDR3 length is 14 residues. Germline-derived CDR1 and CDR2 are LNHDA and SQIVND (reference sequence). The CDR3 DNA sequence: TGTGCCAGTAGTATAGGGGCGCCGGGGCAGCCCCAGCATTTT. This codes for CASSIGAPGQPQHF.

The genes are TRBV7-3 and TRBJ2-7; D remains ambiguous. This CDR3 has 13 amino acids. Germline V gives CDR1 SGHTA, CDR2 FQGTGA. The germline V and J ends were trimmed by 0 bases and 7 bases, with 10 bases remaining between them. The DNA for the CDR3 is TGTGCCAGCAGCTTAACGGGTCTGGGGGAGCAGTACTTC. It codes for CASSLTGLGEQYF. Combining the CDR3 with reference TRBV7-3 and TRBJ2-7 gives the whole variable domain GAGVSQTPSNKVTEKGKYVELRCDPISGHTALYWYRQSLGQGPEFLIYFQGTGAADDSGLPNDRFFAVRPEGSVSTLKIQRTERGDSAVYLCASSLTGLGEQYFGPGTRLTVT.

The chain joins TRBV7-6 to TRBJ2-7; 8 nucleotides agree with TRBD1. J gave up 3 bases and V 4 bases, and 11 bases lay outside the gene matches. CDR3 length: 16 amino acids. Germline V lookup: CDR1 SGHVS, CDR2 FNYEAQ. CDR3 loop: CASSSTLRGQGYEQYF. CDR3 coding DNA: TGTGCCAGCAGCTCGACTTTACGAGGACAGGGCTACGAGCAGTACTTC.

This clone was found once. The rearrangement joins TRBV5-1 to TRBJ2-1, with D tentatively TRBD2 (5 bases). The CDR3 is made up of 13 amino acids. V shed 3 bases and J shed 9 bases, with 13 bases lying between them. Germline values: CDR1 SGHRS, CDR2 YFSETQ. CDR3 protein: CASSWTRTPEQFF. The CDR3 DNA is TGCGCCAGCAGCTGGACTCGGACGCCTGAGCAGTTCTTC.

CDR3 coding DNA: TGTGCCACCAAGCGCCCCGGACGGGTGAACACTGAAGCTTTCTTT. This sequence encodes CATKRPGRVNTEAFF. J is TRBJ1-1 and V is TRBV5-3; D unresolved. TRBV5-3 is known as an ORF, though its function is uncertain. V was trimmed by 9 bases and J by 0 bases, leaving 18 bases between them. CDR3 length: 15 amino acids.

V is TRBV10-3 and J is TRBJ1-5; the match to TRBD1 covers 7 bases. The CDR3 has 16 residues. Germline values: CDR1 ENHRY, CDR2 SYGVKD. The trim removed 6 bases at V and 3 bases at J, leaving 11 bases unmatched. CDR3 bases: TGTGCCATCAGCTCCGGGACAGTGGGGACCAATCAGCCCCAGCATTTT. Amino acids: CAISSGTVGTNQPQHF.

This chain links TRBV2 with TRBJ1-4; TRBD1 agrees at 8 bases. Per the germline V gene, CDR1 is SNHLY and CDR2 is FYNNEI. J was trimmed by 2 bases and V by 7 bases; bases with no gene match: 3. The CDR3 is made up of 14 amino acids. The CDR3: CASTGGFTNEKLFF. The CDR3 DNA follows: TGTGCCAGCACAGGGGGCTTCACTAATGAAAAACTGTTTTTT.

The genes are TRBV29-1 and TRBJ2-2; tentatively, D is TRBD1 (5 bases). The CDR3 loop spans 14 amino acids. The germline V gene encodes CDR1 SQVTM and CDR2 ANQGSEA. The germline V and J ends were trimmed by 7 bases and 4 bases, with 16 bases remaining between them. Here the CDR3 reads CSASRQGSTGELFF. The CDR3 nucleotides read TGCAGCGCCAGCCGCCAGGGAAGCACCGGGGAGCTGTTTTTT.